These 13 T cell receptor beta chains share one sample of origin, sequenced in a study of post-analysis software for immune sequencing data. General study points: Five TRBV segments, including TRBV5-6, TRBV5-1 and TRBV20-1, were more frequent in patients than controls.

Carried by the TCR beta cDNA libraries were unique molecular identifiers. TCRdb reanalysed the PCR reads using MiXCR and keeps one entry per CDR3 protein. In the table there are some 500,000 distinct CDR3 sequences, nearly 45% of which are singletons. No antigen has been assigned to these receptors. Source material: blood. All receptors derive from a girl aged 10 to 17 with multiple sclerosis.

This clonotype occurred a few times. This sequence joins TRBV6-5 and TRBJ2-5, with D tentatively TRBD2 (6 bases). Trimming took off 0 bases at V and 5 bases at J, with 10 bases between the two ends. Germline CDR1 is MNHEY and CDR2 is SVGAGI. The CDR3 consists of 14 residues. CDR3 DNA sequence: TGTGCCAGCAGTTACTCGACGGGGAGGGAGACCCAGTACTTC. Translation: CASSYSTGRETQYF.

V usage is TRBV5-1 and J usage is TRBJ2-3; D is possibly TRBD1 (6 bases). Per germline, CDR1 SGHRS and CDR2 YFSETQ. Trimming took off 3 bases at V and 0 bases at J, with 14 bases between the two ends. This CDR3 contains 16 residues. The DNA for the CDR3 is TGCGCCAGCAGCTCCGGACAGCCCACTAGCACAGATACGCAGTATTTT. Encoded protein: CASSSGQPTSTDTQYF.

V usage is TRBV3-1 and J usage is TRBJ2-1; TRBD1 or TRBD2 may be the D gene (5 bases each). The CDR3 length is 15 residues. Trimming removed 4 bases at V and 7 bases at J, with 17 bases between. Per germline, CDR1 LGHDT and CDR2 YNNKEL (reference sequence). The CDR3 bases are TGTGCCAGCAGCCCCCCGTGGGGGATACAAAATGAGCAGTTCTTC. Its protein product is CASSPPWGIQNEQFF.

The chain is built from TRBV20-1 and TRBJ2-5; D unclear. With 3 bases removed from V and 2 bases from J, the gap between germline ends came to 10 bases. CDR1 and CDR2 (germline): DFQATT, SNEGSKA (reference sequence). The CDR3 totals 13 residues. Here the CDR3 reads CSARRREQETQYF. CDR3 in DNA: TGCAGTGCTAGGAGAAGGGAACAAGAGACCCAGTACTTC.

CDR3: CATPGVSSELAGSSYEQYF. In DNA form, the CDR3 reads TGTGCCACCCCAGGGGTAAGTTCCGAACTAGCGGGAAGTTCCTACGAGCAGTACTTC. V and J are TRBV24-1 and TRBJ2-5; 10 bases agree with TRBD2. The J call may be incorrect, as the DNA end agrees better with TRBJ2-7. Germline V gene data show CDR1 as KGHDR and CDR2 as SFDVKD. This CDR3 spans 19 amino acids.

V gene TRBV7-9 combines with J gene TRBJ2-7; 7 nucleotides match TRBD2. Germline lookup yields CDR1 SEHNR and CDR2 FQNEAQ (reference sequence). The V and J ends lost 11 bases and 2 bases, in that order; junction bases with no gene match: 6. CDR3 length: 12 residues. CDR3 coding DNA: TGTGCCTACCGGGACTATACCTACGAGCAGTACTTC. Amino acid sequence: CAYRDYTYEQYF.

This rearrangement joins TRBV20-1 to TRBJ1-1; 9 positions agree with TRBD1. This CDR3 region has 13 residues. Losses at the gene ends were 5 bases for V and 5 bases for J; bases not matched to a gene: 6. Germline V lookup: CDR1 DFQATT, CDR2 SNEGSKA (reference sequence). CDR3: CSAQQGARTEAFF. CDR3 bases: TGCAGTGCTCAACAGGGGGCTAGAACTGAAGCTTTCTTT.

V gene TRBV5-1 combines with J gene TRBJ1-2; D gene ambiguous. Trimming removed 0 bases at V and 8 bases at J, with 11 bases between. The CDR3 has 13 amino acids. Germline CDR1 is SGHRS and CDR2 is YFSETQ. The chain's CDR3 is CASSLDVEYGYTF. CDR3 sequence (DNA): TGCGCCAGCAGCTTGGATGTCGAGTACGGCTACACCTTC.

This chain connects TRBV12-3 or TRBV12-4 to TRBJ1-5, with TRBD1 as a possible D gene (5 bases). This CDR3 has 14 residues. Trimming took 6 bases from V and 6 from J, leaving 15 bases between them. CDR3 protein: CASRTRGVTQPQHF. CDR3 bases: TGTGCCAGCAGGACCCGGGGGGTCACTCAGCCCCAGCATTTT.

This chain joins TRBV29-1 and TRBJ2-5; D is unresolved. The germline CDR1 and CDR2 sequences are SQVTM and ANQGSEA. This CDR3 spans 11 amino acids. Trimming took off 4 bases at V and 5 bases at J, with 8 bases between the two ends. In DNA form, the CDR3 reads TGCAGCGTTGCAACAGTTGAGACCCAGTACTTC. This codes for CSVATVETQYF.

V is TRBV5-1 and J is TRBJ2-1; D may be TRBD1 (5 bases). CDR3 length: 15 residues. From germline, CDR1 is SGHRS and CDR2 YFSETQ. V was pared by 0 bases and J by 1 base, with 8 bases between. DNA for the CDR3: TGCGCCAGCAGCTTGGGACAGACATCCTACAATGAGCAGTTCTTC. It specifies CASSLGQTSYNEQFF.

As DNA, the CDR3 is TGCGCCAGCAGCCTTAGGGACAGTCTTAACTATGGCTACACCTTC. It codes for CASSLRDSLNYGYTF. The chain is built from TRBV4-1 and TRBJ1-2, with 7 bases fitting TRBD1. CDR1 and CDR2 (germline): MGHRA, YSYEKL. The CDR3 spans 15 residues. J was trimmed by 1 base and V by 4 bases; bases with no gene match: 6.

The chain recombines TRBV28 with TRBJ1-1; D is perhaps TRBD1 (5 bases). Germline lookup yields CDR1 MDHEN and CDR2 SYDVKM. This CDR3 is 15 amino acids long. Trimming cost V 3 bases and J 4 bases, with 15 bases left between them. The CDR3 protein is CASSLWSKGVTEAFF. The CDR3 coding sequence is TGTGCCAGCAGTTTGTGGTCCAAAGGGGTCACTGAAGCTTTCTTT.